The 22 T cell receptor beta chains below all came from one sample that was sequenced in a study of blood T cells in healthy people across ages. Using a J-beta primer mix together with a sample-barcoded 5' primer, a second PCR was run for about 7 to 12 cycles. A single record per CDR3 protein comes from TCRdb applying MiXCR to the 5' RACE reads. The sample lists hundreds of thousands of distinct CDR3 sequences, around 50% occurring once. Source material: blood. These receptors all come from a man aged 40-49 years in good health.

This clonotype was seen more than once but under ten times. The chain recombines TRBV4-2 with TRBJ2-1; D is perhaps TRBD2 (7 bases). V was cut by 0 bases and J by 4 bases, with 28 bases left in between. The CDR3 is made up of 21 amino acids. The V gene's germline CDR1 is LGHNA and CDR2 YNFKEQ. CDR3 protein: CASSQDRGGLADSSQYNEQFF. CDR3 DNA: TGTGCCAGCAGCCAAGATCGAGGGGGGCTAGCGGATTCATCCCAGTACAATGAGCAGTTCTTC.

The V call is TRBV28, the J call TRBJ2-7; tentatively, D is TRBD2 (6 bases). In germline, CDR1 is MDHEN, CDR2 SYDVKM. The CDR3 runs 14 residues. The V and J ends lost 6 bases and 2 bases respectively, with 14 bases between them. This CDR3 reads CASSLPLAPYEQYF. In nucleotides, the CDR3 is TGTGCCAGCAGCCTCCCTCTAGCGCCCTACGAGCAGTACTTC.

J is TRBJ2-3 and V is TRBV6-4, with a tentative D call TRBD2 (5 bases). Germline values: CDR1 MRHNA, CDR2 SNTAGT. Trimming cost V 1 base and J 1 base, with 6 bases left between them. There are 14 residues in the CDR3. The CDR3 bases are TGTGCCAGCAGTGACTTTAGCGGCACAGATACGCAGTATTTT. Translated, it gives CASSDFSGTDTQYF.

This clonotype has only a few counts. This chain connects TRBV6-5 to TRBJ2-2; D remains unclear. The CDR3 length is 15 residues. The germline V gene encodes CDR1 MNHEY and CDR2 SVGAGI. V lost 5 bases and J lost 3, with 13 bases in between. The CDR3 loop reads CASSRTRQDTGELFF. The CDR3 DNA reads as TGTGCCAGCAGTCGTACCCGACAAGACACCGGGGAGCTGTTTTTT.

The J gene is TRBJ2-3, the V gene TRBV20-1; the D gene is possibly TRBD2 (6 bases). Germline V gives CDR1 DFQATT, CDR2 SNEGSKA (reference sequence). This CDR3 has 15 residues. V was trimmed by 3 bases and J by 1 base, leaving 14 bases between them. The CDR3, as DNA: TGCAGTGCTAGCCTGGGAGGACCGGGCACAGATACGCAGTATTTT. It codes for CSASLGGPGTDTQYF.

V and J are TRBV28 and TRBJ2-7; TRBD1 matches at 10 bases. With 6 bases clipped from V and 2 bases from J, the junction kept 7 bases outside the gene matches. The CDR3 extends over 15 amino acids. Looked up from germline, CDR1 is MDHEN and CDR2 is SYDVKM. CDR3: CASRGTGQGAYEQYF. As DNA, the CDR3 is TGTGCCAGCAGAGGGACAGGACAGGGGGCCTACGAGCAGTACTTC.

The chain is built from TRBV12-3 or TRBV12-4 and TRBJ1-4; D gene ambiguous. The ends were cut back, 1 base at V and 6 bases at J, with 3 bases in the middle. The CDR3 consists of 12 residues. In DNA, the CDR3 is TGTGCCAGCAGTTTAGTAGATGAAAAACTGTTTTTT. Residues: CASSLVDEKLFF.

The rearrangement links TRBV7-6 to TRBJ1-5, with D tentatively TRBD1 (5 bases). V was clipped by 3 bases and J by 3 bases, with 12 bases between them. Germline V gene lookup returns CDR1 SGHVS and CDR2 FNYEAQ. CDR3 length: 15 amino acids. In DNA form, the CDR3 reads TGTGCCAGCAGCTTGGGGGACGCCGTCAATCAGCCCCAGCATTTT. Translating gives CASSLGDAVNQPQHF. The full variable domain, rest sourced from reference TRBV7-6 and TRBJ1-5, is GAGVSQSPRYKVTKRGQDVALRCDPISGHVSLYWYRQALGQGPEFLTYFNYEAQQDKSGLPNDRFSAERPEGSISTLTIQRTEQRDSAMYRCASSLGDAVNQPQHFGDGTRLSIL.

This chain's CDR3 is CASTIDRYNEQYF. CDR3 nucleotides: TGTGCCAGCACCATAGACAGATACAATGAGCAGTACTTC. The rearrangement links TRBV2 to TRBJ2-7; D may be TRBD1 (5 bases). This CDR3 has 13 residues. V was clipped by 7 bases and J by 7 bases, with 17 bases between them. Germline V gives CDR1 SNHLY, CDR2 FYNNEI. The complete variable domain, with remaining parts taken from reference TRBV2 and TRBJ2-7, reads EPEVTQTPSHQVTQMGQEVILRCVPISNHLYFYWYRQILGQKVEFLVSFYNNEISEKSEIFDDQFSVERPDGSNFTLKIRSTKLEDSAMYFCASTIDRYNEQYFGPGTRLTVT.

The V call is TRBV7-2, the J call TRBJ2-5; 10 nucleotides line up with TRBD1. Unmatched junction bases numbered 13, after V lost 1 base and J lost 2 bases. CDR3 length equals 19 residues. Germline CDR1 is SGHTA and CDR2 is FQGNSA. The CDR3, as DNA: TGTGCCAGCAGCTTAGAGCACGATCGACAGGGGGCCTGGCAAGAGACCCAGTACTTC. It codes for CASSLEHDRQGAWQETQYF.

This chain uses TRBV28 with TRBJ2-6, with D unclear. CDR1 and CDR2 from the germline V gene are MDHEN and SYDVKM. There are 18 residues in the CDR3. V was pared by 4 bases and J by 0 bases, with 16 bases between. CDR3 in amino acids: CASSWGASAVSGANVLTF. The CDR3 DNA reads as TGTGCCAGCAGTTGGGGTGCCTCGGCCGTCTCTGGGGCCAACGTCCTGACTTTC.

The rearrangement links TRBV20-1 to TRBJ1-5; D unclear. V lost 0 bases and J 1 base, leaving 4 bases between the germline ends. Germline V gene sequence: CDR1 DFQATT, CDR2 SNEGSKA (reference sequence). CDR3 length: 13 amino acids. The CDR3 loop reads CSARDQSNQPQHF. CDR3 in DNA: TGCAGTGCTAGAGACCAGAGCAATCAGCCCCAGCATTTT.

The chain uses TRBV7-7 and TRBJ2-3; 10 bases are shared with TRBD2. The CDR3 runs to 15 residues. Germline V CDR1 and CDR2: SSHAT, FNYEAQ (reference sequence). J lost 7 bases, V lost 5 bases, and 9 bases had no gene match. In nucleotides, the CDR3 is TGTGCCAGCAGCCCCGGGACTAGCGTTGGTTATACGCAGTATTTT. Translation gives CASSPGTSVGYTQYF.

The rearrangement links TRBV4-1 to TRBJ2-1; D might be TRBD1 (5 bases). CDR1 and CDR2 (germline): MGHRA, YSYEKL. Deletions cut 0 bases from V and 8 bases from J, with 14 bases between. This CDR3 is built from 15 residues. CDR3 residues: CASSQERGRADEQFF. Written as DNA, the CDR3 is TGCGCCAGCAGCCAAGAAAGGGGCAGGGCCGATGAGCAGTTCTTC.

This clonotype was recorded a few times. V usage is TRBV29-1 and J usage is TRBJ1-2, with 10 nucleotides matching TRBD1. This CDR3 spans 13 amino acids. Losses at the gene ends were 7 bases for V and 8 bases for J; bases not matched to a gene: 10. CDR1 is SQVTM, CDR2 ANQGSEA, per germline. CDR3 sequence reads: CSGGQGPGEGYTF. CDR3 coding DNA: TGCAGCGGGGGACAGGGGCCCGGAGAGGGCTACACCTTC.

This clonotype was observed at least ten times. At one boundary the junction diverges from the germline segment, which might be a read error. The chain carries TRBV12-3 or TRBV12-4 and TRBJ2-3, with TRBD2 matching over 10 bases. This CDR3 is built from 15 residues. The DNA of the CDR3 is TGTGCCAGCAGCTTAGCGGGGGGCCGCACAGATACGCAGTATTTT. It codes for CASSLAGGRTDTQYF.

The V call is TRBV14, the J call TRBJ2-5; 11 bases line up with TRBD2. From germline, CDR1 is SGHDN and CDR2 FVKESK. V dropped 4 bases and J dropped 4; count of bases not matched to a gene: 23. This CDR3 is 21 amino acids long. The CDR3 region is CASSRRLAGTSNAENPETQYF. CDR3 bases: TGTGCCAGCAGCCGCCGACTAGCGGGGACCTCAAATGCGGAAAACCCAGAGACCCAGTACTTC.

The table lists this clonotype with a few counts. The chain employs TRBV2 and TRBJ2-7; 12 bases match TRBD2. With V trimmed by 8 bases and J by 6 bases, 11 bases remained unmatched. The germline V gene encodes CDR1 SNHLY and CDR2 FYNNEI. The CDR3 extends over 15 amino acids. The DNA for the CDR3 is TGTGCCAGCGCTATCCTGACTAGCGGGAGCTCCGAGCAGTACTTC. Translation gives CASAILTSGSSEQYF.

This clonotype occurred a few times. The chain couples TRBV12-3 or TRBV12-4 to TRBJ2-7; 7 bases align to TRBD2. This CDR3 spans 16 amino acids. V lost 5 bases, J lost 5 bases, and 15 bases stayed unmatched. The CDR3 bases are TGTGCCAGCAGTCCCAGCTTCGCGGGAGTATCCCACGAGCAGTACTTC. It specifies CASSPSFAGVSHEQYF.

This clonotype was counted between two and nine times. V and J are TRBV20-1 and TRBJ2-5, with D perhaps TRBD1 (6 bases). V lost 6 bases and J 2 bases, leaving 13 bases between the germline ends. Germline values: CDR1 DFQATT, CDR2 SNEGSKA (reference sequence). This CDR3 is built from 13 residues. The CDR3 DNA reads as TGCAGTGCCACCTCTGGGACACAAGAGACCCAGTACTTC. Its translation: CSATSGTQETQYF.

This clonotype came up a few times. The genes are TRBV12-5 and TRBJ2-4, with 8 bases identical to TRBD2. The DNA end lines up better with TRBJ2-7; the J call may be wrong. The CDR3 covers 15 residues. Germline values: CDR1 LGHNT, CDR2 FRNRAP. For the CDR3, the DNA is TGTGCTAGTGGTTTTGCAAAGCGGGAGACAGGCGAGCAGTACTTC. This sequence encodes CASGFAKRETGEQYF.

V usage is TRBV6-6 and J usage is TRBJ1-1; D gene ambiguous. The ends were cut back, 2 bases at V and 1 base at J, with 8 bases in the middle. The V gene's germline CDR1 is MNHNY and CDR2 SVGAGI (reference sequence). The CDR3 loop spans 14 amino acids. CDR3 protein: CASSYGHANTEAFF. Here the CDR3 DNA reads TGTGCCAGCAGTTACGGGCACGCGAACACTGAAGCTTTCTTT.